This T cell receptor beta chain was recovered during a study of spatial heterogeneity in lung cancer. Study-wide background: In tumor regions TCR transcript counts correlated strongly with a matched bulk RNA-seq T cell module score.

Time point denoted: sample taken at primary tumor resection. A unique molecular identifier was attached to every TCR cDNA molecule. TCRdb reprocessed the 5' RACE reads with MiXCR, giving one entry per CDR3 protein. The table records some 1,600 distinct CDR3 sequences, roughly a fifth of them present only once. By sample fraction, this clonotype is medium-sized. Its antigen is unknown. A library prepared for alpha chains yielded this beta chain as an off-target read; its size is of little meaning. The CDR3 loop spans 16 amino acids. V trimming: 3 bases; J trimming: 4 bases; junction bases outside the gene matches: 15. In germline, CDR1 is DFQATT, CDR2 SNEGSKA (reference sequence). Study findings and constraints: Estimated coverage of tumor T cells was 5.5% to 8.5% for alpha and 13% for beta chains. Counts of expanded intratumoral alpha and beta TCRs tracked tumor mutation counts.

V and J are TRBV20-1 and TRBJ2-7, with 7 nucleotides matching TRBD1. The sequenced sample was lung tumor tissue, obtained at surgery. The sequence derives from a male donor with early-stage non-small cell lung cancer. CDR3 bases: TGCAGTGCTAGGGGACAGTCCCCCTCTTATCGTTACGAGCAGTACTTC. This sequence encodes CSARGQSPSYRYEQYF.